This T cell receptor (beta chain) was recovered during a study of blood T cells in healthy people across ages (dated by TCRdb to 2013 to 2016). Regarding the complete study: Template switching captured roughly one uniquely barcoded TCR beta cDNA molecule per two T cells in model experiments. Using deep sequencing normalized with unique cDNA molecular identifiers, the study measured how TCR beta repertoire diversity changes with age. The study analyzed two additional independent replicas of 1 million unique cDNA reads from the same blood draw for two donors, one aged 18 to 29 and one aged 80 or older. Donors of different ages were randomly distributed across sequencing lanes to avoid experimental bias. Donors were grouped into four age groups: young (average approximately 15 years), middle-aged (roughly 38), aged (roughly 62) and long-lived (just over 80). General study outcomes and caveats: There was a strong correlation between observed TCR beta diversity and the percentage of naive T cells measured by flow cytometry. As age increased, observed TCR beta diversity per million T cells dropped in a roughly linear way, and a significant reduction was already evident by age 40. Compared with the aged group, the long-lived group had more naive CD4+ T cells, fewer expanded clones and increased TCR diversity, a pattern suggesting age selection. Because donor CMV infection status was unknown, age-related changes in expanded clonotypes were potentially confounded. Estimates of total diversity based on one million sequenced T cells were considered lower bounds and underestimates. Since profiling was done on bulk unsorted PBMCs, naive and antigen-experienced compartments could not be conclusively compared.

With respect to this clonotype: Its antigen target is currently unknown. It has no much larger one-base neighbor in the sample; base qualities were not kept.

CDR1 and CDR2 were assigned from the germline V gene as SGHTA and FQGNSA. From the cysteine up to the phenylalanine, the CDR3 has a length of 15 residues. The retained sequence is limited to the CDR3, 45 bases, with the frame set at the first base. The method was 5' RACE. TCRdb lists the instrument as Illumina HiSeq 2500. A second PCR of about 6 to 12 cycles was run with a J-beta primer mix and a sample-barcoded 5' primer. Each TCR beta cDNA molecule received a unique molecular identifier from a template-switch 5' adaptor carrying 12 random nucleotides. At least 2.5 million CDR3-containing paired-end reads were obtained from each sample. First-strand cDNA synthesis was performed from all RNA using the Mint cDNA synthesis kit, with priming by a TRBC-specific oligonucleotide. After uracil-DNA glycosylase treatment, a first 18-cycle PCR used universal primers M1SS and BC2_uni_R on all cDNA. Under the source paper's analysis protocol: For normalization, 1 million high-quality reads were randomly selected from each sample, with every read carrying a distinct molecular identifier. Reads sharing molecular identifiers were discarded rather than binned into consensus sequences. MiTCR, run with a Q25 quality threshold and the strictest error-elimination algorithm, handled CDR3 identification, clonotype clustering and error correction. Lower-bound total TCR beta diversity was estimated with a nonparametric unseen species model using Euler transformation. TCRdb reprocessing: public reads trimmed at Q25 with fastp, clones called with MiXCR, in-frame beta chains kept. Rows with one shared CDR3 protein collapse into an entry with the most common genes and DNA. These V and J calls are TCRdb output, not the study's own analysis. Recorded for this sample are hundreds of thousands of distinct CDR3 sequences; 50% to 65% of them occurred a single time. Together, the top ten hold around 41% of the sample.

The donors were a few dozen Caucasian individuals from Russia, aged roughly 6 to 100 years, who were systemically healthy. Each donor gave ten milliliters of peripheral blood, drawn into EDTA-treated Vacutainer tubes. Ficoll-Paque density-gradient centrifugation was used to isolate PBMCs, with at least 6.5 million per sample. Total RNA, at least 6 micrograms per sample, was extracted from PBMCs with Trizol reagent. For every donor, an aliquot of PBMCs went through flow cytometry to measure the percentages of naive CD45RAhigh/CD27high T cells. The clonotype originates from an elderly man in good health. The sample was blood. Recombination joined TRBV7-2 with TRBJ2-4; TRBD1 lines up with 7 middle nucleotides. TRBJ2-7 explains the end of the DNA better; the J call may be wrong. This receptor carries the CDR3 CASSRDSSPKDEQYF. In nucleotides, the sequence is TGTGCCAGCAGCCGGGACAGTTCCCCCAAGGACGAGCAGTACTTC.